This T cell receptor beta chain originates from a study of post-analysis software for immune sequencing data. Overall study: Disease courses included relapsing-remitting, secondary progressive and progressive-relapsing multiple sclerosis. Whole-study results and caveats: Multiple sclerosis was associated with a significant reduction in normalized Chao1 diversity relative to controls. About 5 TRBV segments were more frequent in patients than controls; TRBV5-6, TRBV5-1 and TRBV20-1 belonged to this group. Co-batched samples clustered tightly together by F measure.

Built from TCR beta cDNA, the libraries had unique molecular identifiers in them. With about 0.95 to 10 million T cells as the source, 540,000 or so cDNA molecules resulted. One entry per CDR3 protein results from TCRdb running MiXCR on the PCR reads. The sample lists hundreds of thousands of distinct CDR3 sequences, approximately 37% seen once, with about 8% in the top ten. With respect to this clonotype: The antigen remains unidentified.

V was clipped by 6 bases and J by 0 bases, with 11 bases between them. The CDR3 extends over 14 amino acids. Looked up from germline, CDR1 is MGHRA and CDR2 is YSYEKL. The sequencing input was blood. The genes are TRBV4-1 and TRBJ1-1; D gene ambiguous. This receptor was identified in a girl aged 2 to 9 with multiple sclerosis. The CDR3 reads CASRRIGLNTEAFF. The CDR3 bases are TGCGCCAGCAGACGAATAGGGTTGAACACTGAAGCTTTCTTT.